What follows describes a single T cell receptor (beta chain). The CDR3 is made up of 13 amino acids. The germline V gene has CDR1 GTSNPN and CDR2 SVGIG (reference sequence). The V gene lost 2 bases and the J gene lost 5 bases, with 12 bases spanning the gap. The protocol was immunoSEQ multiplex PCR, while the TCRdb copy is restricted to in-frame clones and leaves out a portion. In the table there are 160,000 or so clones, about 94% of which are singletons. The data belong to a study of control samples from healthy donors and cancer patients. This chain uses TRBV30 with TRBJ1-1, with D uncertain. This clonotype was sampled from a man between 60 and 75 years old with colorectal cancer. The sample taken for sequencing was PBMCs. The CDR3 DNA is TGTGCCTGGAGTCTTCCTTCGGGGACTGAAGCTTTCTTT. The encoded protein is CAWSLPSGTEAFF.